What follows describes a single T cell receptor beta chain. Its antigen is undetermined. Per germline, CDR1 SGHVS and CDR2 FQNEAQ. The CDR3 consists of 13 residues. V lost 6 bases, J lost 5 bases, and 13 bases lay in between. The source of the sample is a study of T cell responses to AZD1222 COVID-19 vaccine. TCRdb keeps only in-frame clones here, not all; method: immunoSEQ multiplex PCR. The sample consists of 100,000 to 150,000 clones, approximately 89% of them appearing once. Points from the study as a whole: Among those given AZD1222, only five or six were seropositive at baseline.

The rearrangement joins TRBV7-8 to TRBJ2-5; D possibly corresponds to TRBD1 (6 bases). The sequencing used peripheral blood, collected 28 days after the second AZD1222 dose. The origin of this receptor is an adult who received the AZD1222 COVID-19 vaccine. The CDR3 DNA reads TGTGCCAGCAGTCAGTTAAGGGGGGAGACCCAGTACTTC. Translation: CASSQLRGETQYF.